Given below is one T cell receptor (beta chain) in context. Antigen specificity is unknown. Whole blood that had not undergone T cell sorting provided the isolated total RNA. TCRalpha and TCRbeta cDNA underwent two nested PCRs of roughly 17 and 9 cycles. TCRdb reprocessed the 5' RACE reads and reports one entry per CDR3 protein, with no DNA. The repertoire shows some 190,000 distinct CDR3 sequences; the top ten hold 6% to 9%. These data are taken from a study of monozygotic twins with inflammatory bowel disease. Study results and caveats: Since immunosuppressive treatments differed, patient repertoires may have gained added variability.

The sample comprised blood. The receptor was derived from a human donor with ulcerative colitis or Crohn's disease, or a healthy co-twin of an affected twin (not recorded which).

The CDR3 sequence: CSARLAGGSVFLNEQFF. The chain recombines TRBV20-1 with TRBJ2-1; the TRBD2 assignment by TCRdb is unverifiable without DNA. Germline values: CDR1 DFQATT, CDR2 SNEGSKA (reference sequence). CDR3 length: 17 residues.